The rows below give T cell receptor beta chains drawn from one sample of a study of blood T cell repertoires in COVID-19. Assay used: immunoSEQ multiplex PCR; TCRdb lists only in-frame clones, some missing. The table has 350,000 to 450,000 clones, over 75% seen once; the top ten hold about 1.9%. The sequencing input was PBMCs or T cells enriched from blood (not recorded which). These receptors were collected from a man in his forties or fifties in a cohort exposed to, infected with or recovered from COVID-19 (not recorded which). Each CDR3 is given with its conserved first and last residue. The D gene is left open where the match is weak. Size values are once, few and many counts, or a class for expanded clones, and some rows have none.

CASSVAGDSRNTIYF | TGTGCCAGCAGCGTAGCGGGGGACAGTCGCAACACCATATATTTT | TRBD1 | TRBJ1-3 | 15 | TRBV9 | few
CASSPGLAGVETQYF | TGTGCCAGCAGCCCGGGACTAGCGGGAGTTGAGACCCAGTACTTC | TRBD2 | TRBJ2-5 | 15 | TRBV7-2 | -
CATSDAGVVYNEQFF | TGTGCCACCAGTGATGCGGGAGTAGTGTACAATGAGCAGTTCTTC | TRBD2 | TRBJ2-1 | 15 | TRBV24-1 | once
CASSQPQVYSPLHF | TGCGCCAGCAGCCAACCCCAGGTCTATTCACCCCTCCACTTT | - | TRBJ1-6 | 14 | TRBV4-1 | -
CASSVSGTSAREQYF | TGTGCCAGCAGCGTCTCCGGGACTAGCGCCCGCGAGCAGTACTTC | TRBD2 | TRBJ2-7 | 15 | TRBV9 | -
CASSPPTGTGFSSPLHF | TGTGCCAGTAGTCCACCTACCGGGACAGGGTTTTCGTCACCCCTCCACTTT | TRBD1 | TRBJ1-6 | 17 | TRBV19 | -
CASSSSGTEAFF | TGTGCCAGCAGTTCCTCGGGGACTGAAGCTTTCTTT | - | TRBJ1-1 | 12 | TRBV28 | -
CASSSAMSGNPNYGYTF | TGTGCCAGCAGCTCAGCGATGTCGGGGAATCCTAACTATGGCTACACCTTC | - | TRBJ1-2 | 17 | TRBV11-2 | -
CASSFTGGGEQYF | TGTGCCAGCAGTTTTACAGGGGGCGGCGAGCAGTACTTC | TRBD1 | TRBJ2-7 | 13 | TRBV6-5 | -
CASISPTDRGHQYGYTF | TGTGCCAGCATATCCCCCACAGACAGGGGGCATCAGTATGGCTACACCTTC | TRBD1 | TRBJ1-2 | 17 | TRBV2 | -
CASRPTSGHNEQFF | TGTGCCAGTAGGCCTACTAGCGGCCACAATGAGCAGTTCTTC | TRBD2 | TRBJ2-1 | 14 | TRBV19 | -
CASSLSTGGDEQFF | TGTGCCAGCAGCTTATCGACGGGGGGCGATGAGCAGTTCTTC | - | TRBJ2-1 | 14 | TRBV7-9 | -
CASSNFYRLGKETQYF | TGTGCCAGCAGCAATTTTTACCGGTTGGGCAAGGAGACCCAGTACTTC | - | TRBJ2-5 | 16 | TRBV21-1 | -
CASRRTSGRYNEQFF | TGTGCCAGCAGACGGACTAGCGGGAGGTATAATGAGCAGTTCTTC | TRBD2 | TRBJ2-1 | 15 | TRBV11-2 | -
CASSGDRGENIQYF | TGTGCCAGCAGTGGGGACAGGGGGGAAAACATTCAGTACTTC | TRBD1 | TRBJ2-4 | 14 | TRBV2 | -
CASSYTGEAFF | TGTGCCAGCAGTTATACCGGTGAAGCTTTCTTT | - | TRBJ1-1 | 11 | TRBV6-5 | -
CASSLGLAGQSGELFF | TGCGCCAGCAGCTTGGGCCTAGCGGGACAATCCGGGGAGCTGTTTTTT | TRBD2 | TRBJ2-2 | 16 | TRBV5-1 | -
CASSDPNVRGYEQYF | TGTGCCAGCTCCGATCCCAATGTCAGGGGCTACGAGCAGTACTTC | - | TRBJ2-7 | 15 | TRBV7-9 | few
CASSLYSRGGGELFF | TGTGCCAGCAGCTTGTACTCCAGGGGTGGCGGGGAGCTGTTTTTT | - | TRBJ2-2 | 15 | TRBV27 | -
CASSLVDRKGETQYF | TGTGCCAGCAGCTTAGTAGACAGGAAGGGGGAGACCCAGTACTTC | - | TRBJ2-5 | 15 | TRBV13 | -
CASSAGTVNEQFF | TGTGCCAGCAGCGCAGGGACAGTCAATGAGCAGTTCTTC | - | TRBJ2-1 | 13 | TRBV21-1 | -
CASSYHRGPAQTGYTF | TGTGCCAGCAGTTACCACAGGGGGCCAGCCCAGACCGGCTACACCTTC | TRBD1 | TRBJ1-2 | 16 | TRBV6-6 | -
CASKKGVNTEAFF | TGCGCCAGCAAAAAAGGGGTCAACACTGAAGCTTTCTTT | - | TRBJ1-1 | 13 | TRBV5-1 | once
CASSQPGTPSYEQYF | TGCGCCAGCAGTCAACCCGGGACACCCTCCTACGAGCAGTACTTC | - | TRBJ2-7 | 15 | TRBV23-1 | once
CAWSSGVSRMNTEAFF | TGTGCCTGGAGTTCGGGGGTATCTCGGATGAACACTGAAGCTTTCTTT | - | TRBJ1-1 | 16 | TRBV30 | -
CASRGQGRYEAFF | TGTGCCAGCAGGGGACAGGGCCGATATGAAGCTTTCTTT | TRBD1 | TRBJ1-1 | 13 | TRBV6-5 | -
CASSLSGSPYEQYF | TGCGCCAGCAGCTTGTCCGGGAGCCCCTACGAGCAGTACTTC | - | TRBJ2-7 | 14 | TRBV5-1 | once
CASSPARTGGNQPQHF | TGTGCCAGCAGCCCAGCCCGGACAGGGGGCAATCAGCCCCAGCATTTT | TRBD1 | TRBJ1-5 | 16 | TRBV27 | few
CASSQRWGTGNTGELFF | TGTGCCAGCAGCCAAAGATGGGGGACAGGGAATACCGGGGAGCTGTTTTTT | TRBD1 | TRBJ2-2 | 17 | TRBV3-1/TRBV3-2 | once
CASSLVRDSEQFF | TGTGCCAGCAGCTTGGTCAGGGATAGTGAGCAGTTCTTC | - | TRBJ2-1 | 13 | TRBV5-4 | -
CASSRAGTGFYEQYF | TGTGCCAGCAGTAGAGCCGGGACAGGGTTCTACGAGCAGTACTTC | TRBD1 | TRBJ2-7 | 15 | TRBV27 | -
CATSREPRNEQFF | TGTGCCACCAGCAGAGAACCTAGGAATGAGCAGTTCTTC | - | TRBJ2-1 | 13 | TRBV15 | -
CASSKGTGGSWKLFF | TGTGCCAGTAGTAAAGGGACAGGGGGCTCATGGAAACTGTTTTTT | TRBD1 | TRBJ1-4 | 15 | TRBV19 | -
CASRAGLPKRDTQYF | TGTGCCAGCAGGGCGGGACTCCCCAAAAGAGATACGCAGTATTTT | - | TRBJ2-3 | 15 | TRBV6-6 | -
CSAIGSGVQFF | TGCAGTGCTATCGGGTCAGGGGTACAGTTCTTC | - | TRBJ2-1 | 11 | TRBV20-1 | -
CASSPAGDYGYTF | TGTGCCAGCAGCCCCGCGGGGGACTATGGCTACACCTTC | - | TRBJ1-2 | 13 | TRBV5-5 | -
CASSESGQGNYGYTF | TGTGCCAGCAGTGAATCCGGACAGGGGAACTATGGCTACACCTTC | TRBD1 | TRBJ1-2 | 15 | TRBV25-1 | -
CASSRRQGDTGELFF | TGCGCCAGCAGCCGAAGACAGGGCGACACCGGGGAGCTGTTTTTT | TRBD1 | TRBJ2-2 | 15 | TRBV4-1 | -
CARSLKGSGAPNEQFF | TGTGCCAGAAGCTTGAAAGGATCGGGAGCTCCCAATGAGCAGTTCTTC | - | TRBJ2-1 | 16 | TRBV5-3 | -
CASTTGLAGPNEQFF | TGTGCCAGCACCACTGGACTAGCGGGCCCCAATGAGCAGTTCTTC | TRBD2 | TRBJ2-1 | 15 | TRBV6-5 | -
CASGLVRRGRYEQYF | TGTGCTAGTGGTTTGGTACGTAGGGGGAGATACGAGCAGTACTTC | - | TRBJ2-7 | 15 | TRBV12-5 | -
CSVSIGQGFTGANVLTF | TGCAGCGTAAGCATCGGACAGGGCTTCACTGGGGCCAACGTCCTGACTTTC | TRBD1 | TRBJ2-6 | 17 | TRBV29-1 | -
CASSPPGGGGSQHF | TGTGCCAGCAGTCCCCCCGGGGGGGGCGGGTCCCAGCATTTT | - | TRBJ1-5 | 14 | TRBV27 | -
CASSTWTGISGANVLTF | TGTGCCAGTAGTACCTGGACAGGAATATCTGGGGCCAACGTCCTGACTTTC | TRBD1 | TRBJ2-6 | 17 | TRBV19 | -
CASSSLRVRGNTEAFF | TGTGCCAGCAGTTCTCTCAGGGTTCGAGGGAACACTGAAGCTTTCTTT | - | TRBJ1-1 | 16 | TRBV25-1 | -
CASSLRRGTYGYTF | TGTGCCAGCAGCTTACGCAGGGGGACCTATGGCTACACCTTC | TRBD1 | TRBJ1-2 | 14 | TRBV7-8 | -
CASSSPSGAGGSREQYF | TGTGCCAGCAGCTCCCCGAGTGGGGCGGGAGGATCGCGTGAGCAGTACTTC | TRBD2 | TRBJ2-7 | 17 | TRBV7-2 | once
CASSSHKQGQMRDTQYF | TGTGCCAGCAGCTCCCATAAGCAGGGACAGATGAGAGATACGCAGTATTTT | TRBD1 | TRBJ2-3 | 17 | TRBV11-3 | -
CASSLGLAGDEQYF | TGTGCCAGCAGCTTAGGGCTAGCGGGAGATGAGCAGTACTTC | TRBD2 | TRBJ2-7 | 14 | TRBV7-9 | -
CASSQDLTSNEQFF | TGTGCCAGCAGCCAAGATCTAACGAGCAATGAGCAGTTCTTC | - | TRBJ2-1 | 14 | TRBV3-1/TRBV3-2 | -
CASSSGTGGGTEAFF | TGCGCCAGCAGCTCGGGGACAGGGGGCGGCACTGAAGCTTTCTTT | TRBD1 | TRBJ1-1 | 15 | TRBV5-1 | -
CATSLTGNIQYF | TGTGCCACCAGCCTGACAGGGAACATTCAGTACTTC | TRBD1 | TRBJ2-4 | 12 | TRBV15 | -
CASSQAGAMNTEAFF | TGTGCCAGCAGCCAAGCAGGGGCTATGAACACTGAAGCTTTCTTT | - | TRBJ1-1 | 15 | TRBV3-1/TRBV3-2 | -